This passage covers 29 T cell receptor beta chains from one sample sequenced in a study of T cell responses to AZD1222 COVID-19 vaccine. Produced via immunoSEQ multiplex PCR; TCRdb's table is partial and in-frame only. The sample carries around 160,000 clones, approximately 90% recorded once. This specimen consisted of peripheral blood, obtained on day 0 of AZD1222 vaccination. The receptor set was obtained from an adult in good health.

This chain links TRBV9 with TRBJ1-1; no firm D call. Trimming took off 7 bases at V and 1 base at J, with 8 bases between the two ends. The CDR3 loop spans 12 amino acids. Per germline, CDR1 SGDLS and CDR2 YYNGEE. The CDR3 nucleotides read TGTGCCAGCGACGACGGGAACACTGAAGCTTTCTTT. Protein product: CASDDGNTEAFF.

This chain connects TRBV5-5 to TRBJ1-1; D gene ambiguous. Trimming stripped 3 bases from V and 2 bases from J, with 5 bases between. The length of the CDR3 is 12 residues. Looked up from germline, CDR1 is SGHKS and CDR2 is YYEKEE (reference sequence). The CDR3 reads CASSSANTEAFF. CDR3 coding DNA: TGTGCCAGCAGCTCGGCCAACACTGAAGCTTTCTTT.

The chain has TRBV11-2 and TRBJ1-5, with D possibly being TRBD1 (6 bases). V lost 5 bases to trimming and J lost 0 bases, with 11 bases between them. Germline CDR1 is SGHAT and CDR2 is FQNNGV. This CDR3 is built from 15 residues. CDR3 bases: TGTGCCAGCAGCGAGACAGGTAATAGCAATCAGCCCCAGCATTTT. Its protein product is CASSETGNSNQPQHF.

This sequence joins TRBV6-5 and TRBJ1-6, with D unresolved. This CDR3 has 12 residues. CDR1 and CDR2 from the germline V gene are MNHEY and SVGAGI. V lost 5 bases to trimming and J lost 12 bases, with 11 bases between them. The DNA for the CDR3 is TGTGCCAGCAGTATAGGGATTTTACCCCTCCACTTT. Amino acid sequence: CASSIGILPLHF.

J is TRBJ2-6 and V is TRBV9, with D possibly TRBD1 on 5 matching bases. Trimming left V 3 bases short and J 2 bases short, with 9 bases between. Germline CDR1 SGDLS, CDR2 YYNGEE. The CDR3 consists of 15 residues. The chain's CDR3 is CASSGVGAGANVLTF. Written as DNA, the CDR3 is TGTGCCAGCAGCGGGGTAGGGGCTGGGGCCAACGTCCTGACTTTC.

The chain links TRBV12-3 or TRBV12-4 to TRBJ1-5; D unresolved. The CDR3 is made up of 12 amino acids. V lost 4 bases and J 5 bases, leaving 6 bases between the germline ends. CDR3 DNA sequence: TGTGCCAGCAGTTGGAGTTATCAGCCCCAGCATTTT. Translated, it gives CASSWSYQPQHF.

The sample holds one count of this clone. The rearrangement uses TRBV24-1 and TRBJ2-3, with D unresolved. With 3 bases removed from V and 4 bases from J, the gap between germline ends came to 7 bases. There are 13 residues in the CDR3. CDR1 and CDR2 (germline): KGHDR, SFDVKD. This CDR3 is CATSDSRADTQYF. CDR3 nucleotide sequence: TGTGCCACCAGTGATAGCCGTGCAGATACGCAGTATTTT.

V is TRBV24-1 and J is TRBJ2-3; D is uncertain. Per germline, CDR1 KGHDR and CDR2 SFDVKD. The length of the CDR3 is 16 residues. The V and J ends lost 5 bases and 6 bases respectively, with 20 bases between them. The CDR3 DNA reads as TGTGCCACCAGTGGGATATCCCCGGTGGGGTCTGATACGCAGTATTTT. Protein: CATSGISPVGSDTQYF.

The chain is built from TRBV4-2 and TRBJ2-1; the D is unclear. The length of the CDR3 is 14 residues. V dropped 1 base and J dropped 5 bases, with 9 bases sitting between them. Germline V gene lookup returns CDR1 LGHNA and CDR2 YNFKEQ. CDR3: CASSQVGRDNEQFF. CDR3 DNA: TGTGCCAGCAGCCAAGTGGGCCGAGACAATGAGCAGTTCTTC.

The V call is TRBV6-2 or TRBV6-3, the J call TRBJ1-6; D gene uncertain. Germline V gene lookup returns CDR1 MNHEY and CDR2 SVGEGT. The CDR3 consists of 15 residues. Trimming took off 6 bases at V and 9 bases at J, with 18 bases between the two ends. The CDR3 sequence: CASSDLSPKSSPLHF. In nucleotides, the CDR3 is TGTGCCAGCAGCGACTTGTCCCCGAAAAGTTCACCCCTCCACTTT.

The chain uses TRBV28 and TRBJ1-3; D not resolved. The CDR3 contains 15 residues. Germline CDR1 and CDR2: MDHEN and SYDVKM. V lost 8 bases, J lost 0 bases, and 14 bases lay in between. The CDR3 sequence: CASGANWGSGNTIYF. The CDR3 nucleotides are TGTGCCAGCGGAGCGAACTGGGGCTCTGGAAACACCATATATTTT. The variable domain in full, with the rest retrieved from reference TRBV28 and TRBJ1-3, is DVKVTQSSRYLVKRTGEKVFLECVQDMDHENMFWYRQDPGLGLRLIYFSYDVKMKEKGDIPEGYSVSREKKERFSLILESASTNQTSMYLCASGANWGSGNTIYFGEGSWLTVV.

CDR3 protein: CASSRDGQLPANEQFF. The CDR3 nucleotides are TGTGCCAGTAGTAGGGATGGACAGTTGCCTGCCAATGAGCAGTTCTTC. The chain uses TRBV19 and TRBJ2-1; D may be TRBD1 (6 bases). This CDR3 has 16 amino acids. V was cut by 4 bases and J by 6 bases, with 19 bases left in between. Germline V lookup: CDR1 LNHDA, CDR2 SQIVND (reference sequence).

The rearrangement joins TRBV6-2 or TRBV6-3 to TRBJ2-7, with a possible D match to TRBD2 (5 bases). The CDR3 has 17 residues. Trimming pared 0 bases from V and 2 bases from J, leaving 17 bases between. Germline V gene data show CDR1 as MNHEY and CDR2 as SVGEGT. CDR3 coding DNA: TGTGCCAGCAGTTACTCGGATAGCGCAATAGAACCCTACGAGCAGTACTTC. Residues: CASSYSDSAIEPYEQYF.

The chain is built from TRBV5-1 and TRBJ2-5; possible D gene TRBD2, 8 bases. CDR1 and CDR2 from the germline V gene are SGHRS and YFSETQ. Trimming cost V 4 bases and J 3 bases, with 16 bases left between them. CDR3 length equals 15 residues. The CDR3 loop reads CASSLSGTEEETQYF. Written as DNA, the CDR3 is TGCGCCAGCAGCCTTAGCGGGACAGAGGAAGAGACCCAGTACTTC.

The chain uses TRBV7-8 and TRBJ2-7; 8 nucleotides match TRBD2. The CDR3 runs to 12 residues. J lost 12 bases, V lost 5 bases, and 9 bases had no gene match. Germline CDR1 and CDR2: SGHVS and FQNEAQ. For the CDR3, the DNA is TGTGCCAGCAGCCCGAGAGCGGGAGCACCGTACTTC. Translation: CASSPRAGAPYF. Looking up the rest from reference TRBV7-8 and TRBJ2-7 gives the full variable domain: GAGVSQSPRYKVAKRGQDVALRCDPISGHVSLFWYQQALGQGPEFLTYFQNEAQLDKSGLPSDRFFAERPEGSVSTLKIQRTQQEDSAVYLCASSPRAGAPYFGPGTRLTVT.

The chain carries TRBV7-6 and TRBJ2-7; the D gene could be TRBD1 or TRBD2 (5 bases each). Germline lookup yields CDR1 SGHVS and CDR2 FNYEAQ. This CDR3 region has 15 residues. Trimming cost V 5 bases and J 3 bases, with 17 bases left between them. The CDR3 sequence is CASSLGRSLLYEQYF. CDR3 nucleotides: TGTGCCAGCAGCCTGGGACGGAGCCTTCTCTACGAGCAGTACTTC.

This clone showed up just once. The chain employs TRBV7-2 and TRBJ2-7, with 8 positions matching TRBD2. There are 15 residues in the CDR3. The germline V gene has CDR1 SGHTA and CDR2 FQGNSA. V dropped 4 bases and J dropped 3; count of bases not matched to a gene: 8. CDR3 nucleotides: TGTGCCAGCAGCTCTGCAGCGGGAGTGGGCTACGAGCAGTACTTC. This sequence encodes CASSSAAGVGYEQYF.

V usage is TRBV18 and J usage is TRBJ2-5; D not certain. The CDR3 length is 14 residues. From germline, CDR1 is KGHSH and CDR2 LQKENI. Trimming cost V 6 bases and J 0 bases, with 11 bases left between them. This chain's CDR3 is CASSPTSNQETQYF. CDR3 bases: TGTGCCAGCTCCCCGACCAGCAACCAAGAGACCCAGTACTTC.

V gene TRBV10-3 combines with J gene TRBJ1-2; D call uncertain. The CDR3 has 14 amino acids. V was shortened by 2 bases and J by 3 bases, with 10 bases between the two germline ends. Per germline, CDR1 ENHRY and CDR2 SYGVKD. CDR3 nucleotide sequence: TGTGCCATCAGTGAGGGCAGCCTTTACTATGGCTACACCTTC. Translation gives CAISEGSLYYGYTF.

The V call is TRBV6-5, the J call TRBJ1-1; 8 bases align to TRBD1. The germline V gene has CDR1 MNHEY and CDR2 SVGAGI. CDR3 size: 13 residues. The junction had 7 bases not matched to a gene; V was cut back by 6 bases and J by 7 bases. CDR3 nucleotide sequence: TGTGCCAGCAGCGACAGGGGACTGAGTGAAGCTTTCTTT. Protein product: CASSDRGLSEAFF.

The rearrangement uses TRBV5-4 and TRBJ2-3; D not certain. Germline V gives CDR1 SGHNT, CDR2 YYREEE (reference sequence). Deletions cut 4 bases from V and 3 bases from J, with 18 bases between. The CDR3 is 16 residues long. The CDR3 sequence: CASSRPIQEKTDTQYF. The DNA of the CDR3 is TGTGCCAGCAGCAGGCCCATCCAGGAAAAGACAGATACGCAGTATTTT.

The CDR3 DNA reads TGTGCCAGCAGTTGGAGCAGTGGCACAGATACGCAGTATTTT. This gives the protein CASSWSSGTDTQYF. The chain links TRBV2 to TRBJ2-3, with no clear D. Germline CDR1 reads SNHLY; CDR2 reads FYNNEI. Trimming took 5 bases from V and 1 from J, leaving 10 bases between them. This CDR3 spans 14 amino acids.

This clone was seen a single time. V gene TRBV6-6 combines with J gene TRBJ1-5; D unclear. Germline-derived CDR1 and CDR2 are MNHNY and SVGAGI (reference sequence). The CDR3 sequence is 15 residues long. The V end lost 0 bases, the J end lost 3 bases, and 9 bases lay between the germline ends. The CDR3 region is CASSYSGYANQPQHF. The DNA of the CDR3 is TGTGCCAGCAGTTACTCGGGCTACGCCAATCAGCCCCAGCATTTT.

Only one count was recorded for this clone. The chain links TRBV4-3 to TRBJ2-7; 15 positions match TRBD2. CDR3 length equals 19 residues. CDR1 is LGHNA and CDR2 is YSLEER in the germline V gene. With V trimmed by 0 bases and J by 2 bases, 8 bases remained unmatched. As DNA, the CDR3 is TGCGCCAGCAGCCAAGAGCCCGGGACTAGCGGGAGGTCCACCTACGAGCAGTACTTC. It encodes CASSQEPGTSGRSTYEQYF.

The CDR3 coding sequence is TGTGCCAGCAGTTACGCGTACAATCAGCCCCAGCATTTT. As protein: CASSYAYNQPQHF. This chain connects TRBV27 to TRBJ1-5; D remains ambiguous. The CDR3 runs to 13 residues. Trimming pared 4 bases from V and 3 bases from J, leaving 7 bases between. Germline V gene lookup returns CDR1 MNHEY and CDR2 SMNVEV (reference sequence).

J is TRBJ1-5 and V is TRBV19, with D unclear. Germline loops: CDR1 LNHDA, CDR2 SQIVND (reference sequence). CDR3 size: 15 residues. Trimming stripped 3 bases from V and 1 base from J, with 10 bases between. DNA for the CDR3: TGTGCCAGTAGTATCGTCGGGAACAGCAATCAGCCCCAGCATTTT. This codes for CASSIVGNSNQPQHF.

This clone was counted between two and nine times. This chain uses TRBV28 with TRBJ2-7, with 7 bases aligning to TRBD2. The CDR3 extends over 15 amino acids. Germline trimming cut 6 bases from V and 2 bases from J; bases unmatched to any gene: 10. Germline V gene data show CDR1 as MDHEN and CDR2 as SYDVKM. This chain's CDR3 is CASSPGGAGPYEQYF. CDR3 in DNA: TGTGCCAGCAGCCCCGGGGGAGCGGGGCCCTACGAGCAGTACTTC.

The chain has TRBV4-2 and TRBJ2-7; 7 bases line up with TRBD2. The CDR3 has 16 residues. Germline V gene sequence: CDR1 LGHNA, CDR2 YNFKEQ. V gave up 1 base and J gave up 1 base; unmatched junction bases: 7. The CDR3 DNA sequence: TGTGCCAGCAGCCAAGGTCCTAGCGGTGTATCCTACGAGCAGTACTTC. Translation gives CASSQGPSGVSYEQYF.

V and J are TRBV7-2 and TRBJ1-5; D not certain. V lost 3 bases to trimming and J lost 6 bases, with 15 bases between them. There are 15 residues in the CDR3. Germline loops: CDR1 SGHTA, CDR2 FQGNSA. CDR3 loop: CASSFLATGGQPQHF. The CDR3 DNA follows: TGTGCCAGCAGCTTTCTGGCGACGGGCGGTCAGCCCCAGCATTTT.